Listed here is a single T cell receptor beta chain. Its cognate antigen is unknown. The record originates from a study of T cell responses to AZD1222 COVID-19 vaccine. Overall study results and limits: Unmutated variant regions reportedly attract nearly half of all spike-specific TCRs.

The V gene lost 5 bases and the J gene lost 5 bases, with 19 bases spanning the gap. The germline gives CDR1 SEHNR, CDR2 FQNEAQ (reference sequence). This CDR3 comprises 15 residues. Using immunoSEQ multiplex PCR, the repertoire was profiled, and TCRdb retains in-frame clones only, with some absent. The sample shows 140,000 or so clones, about 91% of them seen only once. This TCR was recovered from an adult in good health. Sample: peripheral blood, taken on day 0 of AZD1222 vaccination. The rearrangement joins TRBV7-9 to TRBJ2-7, with a possible D match to TRBD1 (6 bases). The CDR3 coding sequence is TGTGCCAGCAGCGGATCTTGGGTGAGGGGGAACGAGCAGTACTTC. It is translated as CASSGSWVRGNEQYF.